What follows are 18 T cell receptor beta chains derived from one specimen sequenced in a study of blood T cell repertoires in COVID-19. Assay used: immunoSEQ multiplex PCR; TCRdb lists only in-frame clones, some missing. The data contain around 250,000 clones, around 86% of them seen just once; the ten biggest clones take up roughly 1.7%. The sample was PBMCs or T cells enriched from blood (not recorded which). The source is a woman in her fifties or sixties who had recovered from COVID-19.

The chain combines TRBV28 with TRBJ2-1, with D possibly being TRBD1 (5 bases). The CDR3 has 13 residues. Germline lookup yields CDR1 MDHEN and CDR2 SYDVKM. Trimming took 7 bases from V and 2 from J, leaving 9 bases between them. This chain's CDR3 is CASTMTAYNEQFF. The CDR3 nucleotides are TGTGCCAGCACCATGACAGCCTACAATGAGCAGTTCTTC.

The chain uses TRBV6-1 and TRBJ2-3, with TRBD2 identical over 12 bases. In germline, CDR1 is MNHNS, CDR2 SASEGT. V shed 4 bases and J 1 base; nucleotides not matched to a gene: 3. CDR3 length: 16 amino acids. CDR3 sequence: CASSGLAGAGTDTQYF. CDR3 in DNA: TGTGCCAGCAGTGGACTAGCGGGAGCGGGCACAGATACGCAGTATTTT.

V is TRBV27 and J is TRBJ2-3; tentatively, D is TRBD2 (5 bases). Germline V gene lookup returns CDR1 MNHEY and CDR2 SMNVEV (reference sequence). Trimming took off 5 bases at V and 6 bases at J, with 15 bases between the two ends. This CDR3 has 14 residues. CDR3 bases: TGTGCCAGCAGTCCCCTGGGTCCGGGGGATACGCAGTATTTT. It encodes CASSPLGPGDTQYF.

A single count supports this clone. The DNA for the CDR3 is TGCGCCAGCAGCCAGCTTTCGGGACAGGTTGGAGATACGCAGTATTTT. It is translated as CASSQLSGQVGDTQYF. V usage is TRBV5-1 and J usage is TRBJ2-3, with 8 nucleotides matching TRBD1. V shed 4 bases, J shed 5 bases, and the junction held 12 bases outside the gene matches. Germline lookup yields CDR1 SGHRS and CDR2 YFSETQ. The CDR3 is 16 amino acids.

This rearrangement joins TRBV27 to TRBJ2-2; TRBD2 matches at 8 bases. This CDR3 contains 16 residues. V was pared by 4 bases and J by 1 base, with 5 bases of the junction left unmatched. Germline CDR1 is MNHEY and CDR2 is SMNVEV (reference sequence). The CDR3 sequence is CASSSPRGGNTGELFF. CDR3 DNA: TGTGCCAGCAGTTCACCACGGGGGGGGAACACCGGGGAGCTGTTTTTT.

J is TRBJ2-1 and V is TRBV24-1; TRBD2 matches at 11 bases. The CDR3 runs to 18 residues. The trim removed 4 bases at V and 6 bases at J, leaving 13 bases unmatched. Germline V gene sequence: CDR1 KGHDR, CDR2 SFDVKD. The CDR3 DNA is TGTGCCACCAGTGACCCTGGGCGACTAGCGGGAACGGGCAATGAGCAGTTCTTC. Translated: CATSDPGRLAGTGNEQFF.

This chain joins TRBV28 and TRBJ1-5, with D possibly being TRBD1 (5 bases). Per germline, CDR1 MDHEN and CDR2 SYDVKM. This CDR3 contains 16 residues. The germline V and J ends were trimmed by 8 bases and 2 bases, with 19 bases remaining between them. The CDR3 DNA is TGTGCCAGCCGGAAGCGGGGGTGGAGCGGCAATCAGCCCCAGCATTTT. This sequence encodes CASRKRGWSGNQPQHF.

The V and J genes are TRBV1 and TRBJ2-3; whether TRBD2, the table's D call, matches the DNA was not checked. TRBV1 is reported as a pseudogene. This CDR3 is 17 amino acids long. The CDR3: CTSSGKGWREARDTQYF. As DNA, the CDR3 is TGCACCAGCAGCGGAAAGGGGTGGCGGGAGGCCCGGGATACGCAGTATTTT.

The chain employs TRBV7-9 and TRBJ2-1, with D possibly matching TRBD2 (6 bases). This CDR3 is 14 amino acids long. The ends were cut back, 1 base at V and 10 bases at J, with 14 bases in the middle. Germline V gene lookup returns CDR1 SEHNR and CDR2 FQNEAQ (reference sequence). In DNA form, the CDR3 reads TGTGCCAGCAGCTTAGTCGCGGGGAGTCTCGAGCAGTTCTTC. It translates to CASSLVAGSLEQFF.

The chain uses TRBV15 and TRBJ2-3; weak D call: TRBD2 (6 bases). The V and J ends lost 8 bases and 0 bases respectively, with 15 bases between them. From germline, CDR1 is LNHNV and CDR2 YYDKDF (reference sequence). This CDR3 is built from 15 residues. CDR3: CATGREPASTDTQYF. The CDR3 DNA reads TGTGCCACCGGTCGGGAGCCCGCTAGCACAGATACGCAGTATTTT.

This chain's CDR3 is CASRGDRGHQPQHF. Written as DNA, the CDR3 is TGTGCCAGCAGAGGTGACAGGGGCCATCAGCCCCAGCATTTT. The J gene is TRBJ1-5, the V gene TRBV28; 8 nucleotides line up with TRBD1. The germline V gene has CDR1 MDHEN and CDR2 SYDVKM. The V and J ends lost 6 bases and 5 bases, in that order; junction bases with no gene match: 6. The CDR3 covers 14 residues.

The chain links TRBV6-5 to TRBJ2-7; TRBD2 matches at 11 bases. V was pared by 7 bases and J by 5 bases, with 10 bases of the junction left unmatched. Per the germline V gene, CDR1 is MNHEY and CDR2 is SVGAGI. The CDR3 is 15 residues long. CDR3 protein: CASMILAGDLHEQYF. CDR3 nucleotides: TGTGCCAGCATGATACTAGCGGGAGATCTCCACGAGCAGTACTTC.

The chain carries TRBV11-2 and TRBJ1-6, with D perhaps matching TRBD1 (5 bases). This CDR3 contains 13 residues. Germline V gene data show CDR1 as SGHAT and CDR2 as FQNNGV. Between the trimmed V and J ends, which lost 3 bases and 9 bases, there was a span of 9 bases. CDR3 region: CASSFQGGSPLHF. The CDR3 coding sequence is TGTGCCAGCAGCTTTCAGGGCGGTTCACCCCTCCACTTT. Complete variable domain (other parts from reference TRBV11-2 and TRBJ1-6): EAGVAQSPRYKIIEKRQSVAFWCNPISGHATLYWYQQILGQGPKLLIQFQNNGVVDDSQLPKDRFSAERLKGVDSTLKIQPAKLEDSAVYLCASSFQGGSPLHFGNGTRLTVT.

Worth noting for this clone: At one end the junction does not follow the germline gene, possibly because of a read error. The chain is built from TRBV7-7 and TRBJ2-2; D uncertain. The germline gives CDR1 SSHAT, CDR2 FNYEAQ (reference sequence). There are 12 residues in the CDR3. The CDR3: CASSPDTGELFF. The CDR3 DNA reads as TGTGCTAGCAGCCCAGACACCGGGGAGCTGTTTTTT.

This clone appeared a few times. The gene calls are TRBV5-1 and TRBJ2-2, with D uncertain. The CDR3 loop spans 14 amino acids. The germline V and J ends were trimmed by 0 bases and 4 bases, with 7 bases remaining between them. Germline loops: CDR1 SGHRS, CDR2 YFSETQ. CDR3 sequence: CASSLGSGTGELFF. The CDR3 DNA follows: TGCGCCAGCAGCTTGGGATCAGGCACCGGGGAGCTGTTTTTT.

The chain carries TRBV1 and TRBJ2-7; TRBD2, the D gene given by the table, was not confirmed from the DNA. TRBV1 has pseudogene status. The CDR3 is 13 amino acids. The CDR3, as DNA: TGCACCAGCAGCCAAGAGTACGGCTACGAGCAGTACTTC. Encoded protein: CTSSQEYGYEQYF.

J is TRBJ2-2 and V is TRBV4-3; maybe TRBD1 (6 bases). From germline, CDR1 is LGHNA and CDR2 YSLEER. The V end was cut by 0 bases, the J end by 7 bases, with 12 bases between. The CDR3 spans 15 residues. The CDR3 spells CASSQDRLGGGELFF. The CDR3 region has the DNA TGCGCCAGCAGCCAAGATCGTTTAGGGGGCGGGGAGCTGTTTTTT.

The CDR3 region is CASSSSAYSTDTQYF. For the CDR3, the DNA is TGTGCCAGCAGTTCCTCCGCCTACAGCACAGATACGCAGTATTTT. This chain joins TRBV27 and TRBJ2-3; D is unresolved. Germline-derived CDR1 and CDR2 are MNHEY and SMNVEV (reference sequence). The CDR3 runs 15 residues. V was pared by 4 bases and J by 0 bases, with 11 bases between.